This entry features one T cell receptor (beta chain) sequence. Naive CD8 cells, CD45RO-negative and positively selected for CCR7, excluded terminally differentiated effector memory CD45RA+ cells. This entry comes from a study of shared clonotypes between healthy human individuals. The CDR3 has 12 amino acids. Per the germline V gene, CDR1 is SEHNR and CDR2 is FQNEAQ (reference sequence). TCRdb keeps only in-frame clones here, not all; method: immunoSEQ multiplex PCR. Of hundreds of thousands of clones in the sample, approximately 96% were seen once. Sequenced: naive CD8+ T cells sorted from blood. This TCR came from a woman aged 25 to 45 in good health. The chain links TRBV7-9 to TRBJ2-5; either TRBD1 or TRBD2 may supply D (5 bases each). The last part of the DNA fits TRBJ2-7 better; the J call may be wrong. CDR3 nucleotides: TGTGCCAGCAGCTCGCCTGGGGGCGAGCAGTACTTC. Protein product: CASSSPGGEQYF.